A few counts support the clone carrying this TCR beta chain. The entry originates in a study of blood T cell repertoires in COVID-19. Study context: From T cells, B-cell-depleted T cells, or PBMCs came the material, which was cDNA or gDNA.

Participants were aged about 18 to 89 years from roughly 25 US areas. Recovery meant two consecutive negative NP/OP PCR tests, professional clearance, or resolved symptoms. Authors' analysis steps: Amplification with reference gene primers provided the estimates of nucleated cell counts. Only in-frame clones appear in the TCRdb table, and some are missing; sequencing was by immunoSEQ multiplex PCR. V and J calls and clone size are as listed in that table; D and trimming were resolved from the DNA. The table records hundreds of thousands of clones, roughly 90% of them present only once. The CDR3 is 11 residues long. Trimming pared 3 bases from V and 5 bases from J, leaving 5 bases between. Germline V gene sequence: CDR1 DFQATT, CDR2 SNEGSKA (reference sequence).

The rearrangement links TRBV20-1 to TRBJ2-1, with no clear D. Sequencing was carried out using PBMCs or T cells enriched from blood (not recorded which). The receptor was derived from a woman in her 30s who had recovered from COVID-19. This CDR3 reads CSARENNEQFF. CDR3 sequence (DNA): TGCAGTGCTAGGGAGAACAATGAGCAGTTCTTC.